This entry lists 17 T cell receptor beta chains sequenced from one sample in a study of identifying expanded T cells in peripheral blood. Sequencing used immunoSEQ multiplex PCR; TCRdb keeps in-frame clones, though not all of them. This sample has approximately 63,000 clones; over 75% occur once, and the top ten carry approximately 4.7%. The sequenced material came from blood. All receptors come from a person aged 18 to 75 in good health.

The chain uses TRBV6-4 and TRBJ2-3; 8 positions agree with TRBD1. Trimming removed 6 bases from V and 6 bases from J; junction bases left unmatched: 11. Germline assignment: CDR1 MRHNA and CDR2 SNTAGT. The CDR3 runs to 15 residues. The CDR3 here is CASSTTGTGGDTQYF. CDR3 coding DNA: TGTGCCAGCAGCACCACTGGGACAGGTGGCGATACGCAGTATTTT.

The rearrangement links TRBV6-4 to TRBJ1-5; D ambiguous. Trimming cost V 0 bases and J 3 bases, with 9 bases left between them. Germline V lookup: CDR1 MRHNA, CDR2 SNTAGT. The CDR3 is made up of 15 amino acids. CDR3 sequence (DNA): TGTGCCAGCAGTGACTCGAGAGGGCCCAATCAGCCCCAGCATTTT. Protein sequence: CASSDSRGPNQPQHF.

This clone was observed a few times. The rearrangement links TRBV6-5 to TRBJ2-1; no firm D call. The germline V and J ends were trimmed by 8 bases and 5 bases, with 10 bases remaining between them. This CDR3 has 12 amino acids. Germline V gene lookup returns CDR1 MNHEY and CDR2 SVGAGI. CDR3 amino acids: CASGRLNNEQFF. The CDR3 DNA reads TGTGCCAGCGGACGGCTAAACAATGAGCAGTTCTTC.

The gene calls are TRBV12-2 and TRBJ2-7; the table's TRBD2 call for D was not verified on the DNA. TRBV12-2 is a pseudogene. The CDR3 is 14 amino acids. For the CDR3, the DNA is TGTGCAAGTCTCCCTCCGGGACTAGACCACGAGCAGTACTTC. Encoded protein: CASLPPGLDHEQYF.

This clone showed up just once. The chain joins TRBV5-1 to TRBJ1-2; D is unresolved. Germline assignment: CDR1 SGHRS and CDR2 YFSETQ. Trimming cost V 1 base and J 1 base, with 8 bases left between them. There are 14 residues in the CDR3. This chain's CDR3 is CASSLSPGNYGYTF. DNA of the CDR3: TGCGCCAGCAGCTTGAGTCCGGGTAACTATGGCTACACCTTC.

The chain joins TRBV5-1 to TRBJ1-3; D not resolved. CDR3 length equals 14 residues. Trimming removed 0 bases at V and 7 bases at J, with 11 bases between. Per the germline V gene, CDR1 is SGHRS and CDR2 is YFSETQ. DNA for the CDR3: TGCGCCAGCAGCTTGGCAAGCGCGGGGAACACCATATATTTT. The encoded protein is CASSLASAGNTIYF.

This rearrangement joins TRBV6-1 to TRBJ2-2; D perhaps matches TRBD1 (6 bases). The V gene's germline CDR1 is MNHNS and CDR2 SASEGT. This CDR3 region has 13 residues. The ends were cut back, 5 bases at V and 6 bases at J, with 10 bases in the middle. For the CDR3, the DNA is TGTGCCAGCAGTCATGGACAGCCCGGGGAGCTGTTTTTT. Its protein is CASSHGQPGELFF.

This chain joins TRBV27 and TRBJ1-2; D is uncertain. The CDR3 runs to 14 residues. Germline V gene data show CDR1 as MNHEY and CDR2 as SMNVEV (reference sequence). V gave up 4 bases and J gave up 4 bases, with 13 bases separating them. CDR3 bases: TGTGCCAGCAGTTCAAGACCGGGTGTCTATGGCTACACCTTC. It yields the protein CASSSRPGVYGYTF.

V is TRBV6-1 and J is TRBJ2-2; D may be TRBD1 or TRBD2 (6 bases each). Trimming took off 10 bases at V and 2 bases at J, with 14 bases between the two ends. Per germline, CDR1 MNHNS and CDR2 SASEGT. The CDR3 is 14 residues long. The DNA of the CDR3 is TGTGCCACCGTCGGGGGACACAACACCGGGGAGCTGTTTTTT. Its protein product is CATVGGHNTGELFF.

The gene calls are TRBV19 and TRBJ1-1; weak D call: TRBD1 (6 bases). Looked up from germline, CDR1 is LNHDA and CDR2 is SQIVND (reference sequence). CDR3 length: 14 amino acids. Trimming cost V 4 bases and J 4 bases, with 13 bases left between them. The CDR3 region is CASSTTGVSTEAFF. The CDR3 DNA sequence: TGTGCCAGTAGTACGACAGGAGTCAGCACTGAAGCTTTCTTT.

The gene calls are TRBV27 and TRBJ1-2; no clear D. V was trimmed by 2 bases and J by 7 bases, leaving 14 bases between them. The CDR3 runs 14 residues. In germline, CDR1 is MNHEY, CDR2 SMNVEV (reference sequence). The chain's CDR3 is CASSLGDPTGGYTF. The CDR3 DNA reads as TGTGCCAGCAGTTTAGGAGACCCGACGGGTGGCTACACCTTC.

This clone qualifies as medium-sized. Other nucleotide sequences in the sample specify the same CDR3. This sequence joins TRBV6-4 and TRBJ2-3; D not resolved. Germline V gives CDR1 MRHNA, CDR2 SNTAGT. Trimming took 2 bases from V and 0 from J, leaving 3 bases between them. CDR3 length: 13 amino acids. The CDR3 DNA is TGTGCCAGCAGTGACGGGAGCACAGATACGCAGTATTTT. Translating gives CASSDGSTDTQYF.

The chain is built from TRBV28 and TRBJ2-2; tentatively, D is TRBD1 (6 bases). CDR1 and CDR2 from the germline V gene are MDHEN and SYDVKM. This CDR3 has 20 amino acids. V was pared by 3 bases and J by 0 bases, with 23 bases between. The CDR3 region is CASSFVLLVVDSANTGELFF. For the CDR3, the DNA is TGTGCCAGCAGTTTTGTCCTTTTGGTTGTGGACAGCGCGAACACCGGGGAGCTGTTTTTT.

The chain couples TRBV21-1 to TRBJ2-7; the D call in the table, TRBD1, was not verified against the DNA. TRBV21-1 corresponds to a pseudogene. CDR3 length equals 13 residues. For the CDR3, the DNA is TGTGCCAGCAGTTACAGGGTTCCGGGTGAGCAGTACTTC. Its translation is CASSYRVPGEQYF.

This clone was detected only once. V is TRBV21-1 and J is TRBJ2-5; the table's TRBD1 call for D was not verified on the DNA. TRBV21-1 is tagged as a pseudogene. The length of the CDR3 is 12 residues. CDR3 DNA: TGTGCCAGCAATACAGGGCTTGGGACCCAGTACTTC. Translating gives CASNTGLGTQYF.

This clone has only a few counts. The gene calls are TRBV6-1 and TRBJ2-7; 8 bases are shared with TRBD1. After removal of 1 base from V and 1 base from J, the junction contained 9 bases not matched to a gene. The CDR3 covers 17 residues. The V gene's germline CDR1 is MNHNS and CDR2 SASEGT. In DNA form, the CDR3 reads TGTGCCAGCAGTGAAGTAAGAGGGGGACAGGTGTCCTACGAGCAGTACTTC. Its translation is CASSEVRGGQVSYEQYF.

The rearrangement links TRBV7-2 to TRBJ1-2, with D perhaps TRBD1 (6 bases). The V end was cut by 1 base, the J end by 4 bases, with 13 bases between. The CDR3 runs 15 residues. In germline, CDR1 is SGHTA, CDR2 FQGNSA. This chain's CDR3 is CASSLVRGGGYGYTF. The DNA of the CDR3 is TGTGCCAGCAGCTTAGTTAGGGGGGGCGGCTATGGCTACACCTTC. Filled out from reference TRBV7-2 and TRBJ1-2, the complete variable domain reads GAGVSQSPSNKVTEKGKDVELRCDPISGHTALYWYRQSLGQGLEFLIYFQGNSAPDKSGLPSDRFSAERTGGSVSTLTIQRTQQEDSAVYLCASSLVRGGGYGYTFGSGTRLTVV.